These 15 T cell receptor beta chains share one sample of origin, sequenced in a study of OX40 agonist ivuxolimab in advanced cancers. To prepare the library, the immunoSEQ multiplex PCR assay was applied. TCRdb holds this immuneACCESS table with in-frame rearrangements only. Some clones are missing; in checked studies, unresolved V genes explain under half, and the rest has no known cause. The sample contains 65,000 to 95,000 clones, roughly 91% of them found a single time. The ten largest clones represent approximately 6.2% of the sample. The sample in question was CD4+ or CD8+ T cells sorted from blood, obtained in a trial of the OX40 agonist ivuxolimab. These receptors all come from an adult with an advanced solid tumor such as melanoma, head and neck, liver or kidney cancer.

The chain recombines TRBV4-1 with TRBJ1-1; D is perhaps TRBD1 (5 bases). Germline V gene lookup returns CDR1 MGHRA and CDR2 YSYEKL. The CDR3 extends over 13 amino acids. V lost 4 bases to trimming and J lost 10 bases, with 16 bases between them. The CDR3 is CASSREMGRRAFF. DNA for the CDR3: TGCGCCAGCAGCCGAGAAATGGGACGGAGAGCTTTCTTT.

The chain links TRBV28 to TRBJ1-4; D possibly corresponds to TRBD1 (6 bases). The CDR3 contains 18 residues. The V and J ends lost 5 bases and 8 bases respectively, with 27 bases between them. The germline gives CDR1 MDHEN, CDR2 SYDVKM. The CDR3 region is CASSTRRGIFVMGEKLFF. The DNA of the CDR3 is TGTGCCAGCAGTACCCGTAGGGGGATCTTTGTGATGGGCGAAAAACTGTTTTTT. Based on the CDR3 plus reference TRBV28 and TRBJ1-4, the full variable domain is DVKVTQSSRYLVKRTGEKVFLECVQDMDHENMFWYRQDPGLGLRLIYFSYDVKMKEKGDIPEGYSVSREKKERFSLILESASTNQTSMYLCASSTRRGIFVMGEKLFFGSGTQLSVL.

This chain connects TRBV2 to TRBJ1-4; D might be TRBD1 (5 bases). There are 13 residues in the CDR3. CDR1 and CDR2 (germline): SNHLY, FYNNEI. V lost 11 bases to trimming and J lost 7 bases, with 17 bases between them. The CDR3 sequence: CACAGGSFEKLFF. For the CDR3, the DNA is TGTGCCTGCGCTGGGGGGTCCTTTGAAAAACTGTTTTTT.

CDR3 DNA: TGTGCCAGCAGCGTAGACCCGCAGGGGTCAGGTTATGGCTACACCTTC. Residues: CASSVDPQGSGYGYTF. J is TRBJ1-2 and V is TRBV9; TRBD1 is a possible D gene (6 bases). Trimming shortened V by 0 bases and J by 5 bases, and 17 bases separated the two germline ends. In germline, CDR1 is SGDLS, CDR2 YYNGEE. The CDR3 is made up of 16 amino acids.

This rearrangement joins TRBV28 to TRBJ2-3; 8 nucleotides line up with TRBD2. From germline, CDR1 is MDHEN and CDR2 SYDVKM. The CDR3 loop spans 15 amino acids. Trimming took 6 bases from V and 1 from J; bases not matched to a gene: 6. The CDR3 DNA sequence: TGTGCCAGCAGACCCTCGGGAGGGGGCACAGATACGCAGTATTTT. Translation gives CASRPSGGGTDTQYF.

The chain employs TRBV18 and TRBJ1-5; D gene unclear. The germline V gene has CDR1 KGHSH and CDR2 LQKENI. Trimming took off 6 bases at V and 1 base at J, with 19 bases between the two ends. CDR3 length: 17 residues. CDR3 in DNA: TGTGCCAGCTCTAGAGGCAGTCAGAGCGTCAGCAATCAGCCCCAGCATTTT. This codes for CASSRGSQSVSNQPQHF.

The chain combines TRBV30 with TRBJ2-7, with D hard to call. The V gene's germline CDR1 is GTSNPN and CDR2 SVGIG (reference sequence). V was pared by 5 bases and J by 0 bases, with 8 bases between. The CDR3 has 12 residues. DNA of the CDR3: TGTGCCTGGGGGTACAGCTCCTACGAGCAGTACTTC. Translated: CAWGYSSYEQYF.

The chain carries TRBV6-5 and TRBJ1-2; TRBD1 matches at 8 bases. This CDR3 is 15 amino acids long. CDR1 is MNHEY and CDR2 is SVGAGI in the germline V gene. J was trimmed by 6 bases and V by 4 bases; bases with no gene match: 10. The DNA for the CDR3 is TGTGCCAGCAGTTTCCCCGGACAGGGACTCCATGGCTACACCTTC. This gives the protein CASSFPGQGLHGYTF.

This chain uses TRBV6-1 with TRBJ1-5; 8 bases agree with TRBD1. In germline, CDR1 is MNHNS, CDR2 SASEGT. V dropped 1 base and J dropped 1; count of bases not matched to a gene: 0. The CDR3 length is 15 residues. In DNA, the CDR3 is TGTGCCAGCAGTGAAGGGACAGGGAGCAATCAGCCCCAGCATTTT. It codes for CASSEGTGSNQPQHF.

The CDR3 here is CASSNPNEKLFF. CDR3 DNA: TGTGCCAGCAGCAATCCAAATGAAAAACTGTTTTTT. The chain joins TRBV7-2 to TRBJ1-4; D not certain. The length of the CDR3 is 12 residues. Per the germline V gene, CDR1 is SGHTA and CDR2 is FQGNSA. With 5 bases removed from V and 5 bases from J, the gap between germline ends came to 6 bases.

CDR3 coding DNA: TGTGCCAGCAGCTTAGTTGGCATTGCGGGAGTGATGGAGACCCAGTACTTC. Protein sequence: CASSLVGIAGVMETQYF. The chain employs TRBV11-2 and TRBJ2-5; 7 bases map to TRBD2. The CDR3 extends over 17 amino acids. The germline gives CDR1 SGHAT, CDR2 FQNNGV. With V trimmed by 1 base and J by 5 bases, 13 bases remained unmatched. Full variable domain (rest looked up from reference TRBV11-2 and TRBJ2-5): EAGVAQSPRYKIIEKRQSVAFWCNPISGHATLYWYQQILGQGPKLLIQFQNNGVVDDSQLPKDRFSAERLKGVDSTLKIQPAKLEDSAVYLCASSLVGIAGVMETQYFGPGTRLLVL.

The CDR3 DNA reads TGTGCCTGGACCGGGGGGCACACTGAAGCTTTCTTT. Translated: CAWTGGHTEAFF. This chain joins TRBV30 and TRBJ1-1; tentative D call: TRBD1 (6 bases). The CDR3 is 12 amino acids. Trimming took 4 bases from V and 3 from J, leaving 9 bases between them. Germline V gene data show CDR1 as GTSNPN and CDR2 as SVGIG (reference sequence). Looking up the rest from reference TRBV30 and TRBJ1-1 gives the full variable domain: SQTIHQWPATLVQPVGSPLSLECTVEGTSNPNLYWYRQAAGRGLQLLFYSVGIGQISSEVPQNLSASRPQDRQFILSSKKLLLSDSGFYLCAWTGGHTEAFFGQGTRLTVV.

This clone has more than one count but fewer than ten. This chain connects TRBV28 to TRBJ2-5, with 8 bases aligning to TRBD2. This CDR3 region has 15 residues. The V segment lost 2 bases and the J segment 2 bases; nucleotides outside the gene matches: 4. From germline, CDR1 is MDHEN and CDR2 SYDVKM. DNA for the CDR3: TGTGCCAGCAGTTTACTCACTAGCGGACAAGAGACCCAGTACTTC. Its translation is CASSLLTSGQETQYF.

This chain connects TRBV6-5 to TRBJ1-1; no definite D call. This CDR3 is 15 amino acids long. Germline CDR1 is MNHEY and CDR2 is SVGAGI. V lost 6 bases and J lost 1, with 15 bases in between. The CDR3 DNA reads TGTGCCAGCAGGATAAGGCCAGCCCCGAACACTGAAGCTTTCTTT. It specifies CASRIRPAPNTEAFF.

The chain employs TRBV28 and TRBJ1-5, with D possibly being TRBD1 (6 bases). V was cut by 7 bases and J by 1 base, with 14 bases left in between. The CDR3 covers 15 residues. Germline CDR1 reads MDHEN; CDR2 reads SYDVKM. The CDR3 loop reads CASTQTGQSNQPQHF. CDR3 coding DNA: TGTGCCAGCACTCAGACCGGACAGAGCAATCAGCCCCAGCATTTT.